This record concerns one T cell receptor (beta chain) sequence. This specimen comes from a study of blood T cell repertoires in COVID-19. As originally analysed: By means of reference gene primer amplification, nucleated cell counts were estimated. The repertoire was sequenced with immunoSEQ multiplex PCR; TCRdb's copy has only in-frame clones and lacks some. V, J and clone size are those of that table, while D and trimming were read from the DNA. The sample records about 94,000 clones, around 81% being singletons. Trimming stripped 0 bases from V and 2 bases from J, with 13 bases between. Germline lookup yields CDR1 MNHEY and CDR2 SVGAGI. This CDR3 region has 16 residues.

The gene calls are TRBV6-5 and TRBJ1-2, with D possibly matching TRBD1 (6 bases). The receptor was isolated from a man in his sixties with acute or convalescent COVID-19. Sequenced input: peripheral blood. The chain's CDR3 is CASSYSVRGKNYGYTF. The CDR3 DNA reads TGTGCCAGCAGTTACTCGGTCAGGGGAAAGAACTATGGCTACACCTTC.